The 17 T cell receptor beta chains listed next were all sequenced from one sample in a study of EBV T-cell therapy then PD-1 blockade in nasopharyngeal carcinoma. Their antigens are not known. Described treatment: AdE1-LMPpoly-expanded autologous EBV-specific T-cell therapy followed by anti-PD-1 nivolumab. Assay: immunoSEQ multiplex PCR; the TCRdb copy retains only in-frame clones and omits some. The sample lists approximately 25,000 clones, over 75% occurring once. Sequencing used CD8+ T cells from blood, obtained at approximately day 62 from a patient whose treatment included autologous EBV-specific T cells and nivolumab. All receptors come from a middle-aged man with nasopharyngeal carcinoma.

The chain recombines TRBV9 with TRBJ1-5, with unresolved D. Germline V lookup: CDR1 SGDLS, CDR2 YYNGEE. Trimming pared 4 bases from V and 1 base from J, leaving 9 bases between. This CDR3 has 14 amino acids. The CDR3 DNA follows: TGTGCCAGCAGCCAGCGAGGGAGCAATCAGCCCCAGCATTTT. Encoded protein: CASSQRGSNQPQHF.

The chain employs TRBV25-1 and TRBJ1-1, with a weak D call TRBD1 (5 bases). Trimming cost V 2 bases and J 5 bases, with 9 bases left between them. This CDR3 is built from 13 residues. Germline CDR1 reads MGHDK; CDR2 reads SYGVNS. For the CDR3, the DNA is TGTGCCAGCAGTGAAATAGGGGTAACTGAAGCTTTCTTT. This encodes CASSEIGVTEAFF.

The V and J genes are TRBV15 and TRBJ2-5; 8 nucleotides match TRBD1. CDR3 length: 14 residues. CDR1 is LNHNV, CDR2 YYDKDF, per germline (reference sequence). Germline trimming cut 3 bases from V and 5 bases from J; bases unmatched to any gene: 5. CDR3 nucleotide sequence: TGTGCCACCAGCAGGTCAGGGGGCACGGAGACCCAGTACTTC. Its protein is CATSRSGGTETQYF.

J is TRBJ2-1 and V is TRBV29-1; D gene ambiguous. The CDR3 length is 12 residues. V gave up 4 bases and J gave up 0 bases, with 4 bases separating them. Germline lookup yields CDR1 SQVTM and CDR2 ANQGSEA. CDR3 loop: CSVVGSYNEQFF. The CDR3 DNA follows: TGCAGCGTTGTAGGCTCCTACAATGAGCAGTTCTTC.

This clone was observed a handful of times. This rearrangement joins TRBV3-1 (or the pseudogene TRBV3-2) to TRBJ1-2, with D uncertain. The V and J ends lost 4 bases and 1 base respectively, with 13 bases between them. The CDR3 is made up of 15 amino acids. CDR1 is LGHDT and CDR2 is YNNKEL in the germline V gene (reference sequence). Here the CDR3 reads CASSPWADLNYGYTF. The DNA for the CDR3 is TGTGCCAGCAGCCCCTGGGCCGACCTTAACTATGGCTACACCTTC.

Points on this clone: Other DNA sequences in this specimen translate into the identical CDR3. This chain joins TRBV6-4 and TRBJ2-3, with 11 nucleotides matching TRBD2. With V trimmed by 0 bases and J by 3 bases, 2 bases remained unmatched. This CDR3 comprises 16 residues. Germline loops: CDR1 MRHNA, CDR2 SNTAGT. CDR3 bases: TGTGCCAGCAGTGACTCTAGCGGGGGGGCGACAGATACGCAGTATTTT. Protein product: CASSDSSGGATDTQYF.

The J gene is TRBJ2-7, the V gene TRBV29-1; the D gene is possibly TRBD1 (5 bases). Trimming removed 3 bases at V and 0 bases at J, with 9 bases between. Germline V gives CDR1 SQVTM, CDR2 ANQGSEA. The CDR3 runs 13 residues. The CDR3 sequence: CSVESGNSYEQYF. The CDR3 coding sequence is TGCAGCGTTGAGTCAGGGAACTCCTACGAGCAGTACTTC.

CDR3 nucleotide sequence: TGCGCCAGCAGCCAGCCTAGCGGGGGCACAGATACGCAGTATTTT. It codes for CASSQPSGGTDTQYF. The chain recombines TRBV4-1 with TRBJ2-3; 9 bases are shared with TRBD2. Germline CDR1 reads MGHRA; CDR2 reads YSYEKL. This CDR3 comprises 15 residues. V trimming: 3 bases; J trimming: 1 base; junction bases outside the gene matches: 2.

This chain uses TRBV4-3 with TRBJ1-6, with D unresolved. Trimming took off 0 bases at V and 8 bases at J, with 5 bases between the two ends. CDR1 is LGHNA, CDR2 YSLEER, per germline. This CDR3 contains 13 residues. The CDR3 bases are TGCGCCAGCAGCCAAGAACGGTATTCACCCCTCCACTTT. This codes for CASSQERYSPLHF.

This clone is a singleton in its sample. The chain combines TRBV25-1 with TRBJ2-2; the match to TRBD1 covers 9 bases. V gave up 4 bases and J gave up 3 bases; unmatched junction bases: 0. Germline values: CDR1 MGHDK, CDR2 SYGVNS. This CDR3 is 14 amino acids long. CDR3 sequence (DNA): TGTGCCAGCAGTGGGACAGGGGACACCGGGGAGCTGTTTTTT. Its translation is CASSGTGDTGELFF.

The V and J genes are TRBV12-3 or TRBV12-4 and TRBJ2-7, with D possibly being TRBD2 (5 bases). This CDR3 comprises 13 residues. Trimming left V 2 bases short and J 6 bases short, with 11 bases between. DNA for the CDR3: TGTGCCAGCAGTTTACTAGCAGCTGGCGAGCAGTACTTC. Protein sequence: CASSLLAAGEQYF.

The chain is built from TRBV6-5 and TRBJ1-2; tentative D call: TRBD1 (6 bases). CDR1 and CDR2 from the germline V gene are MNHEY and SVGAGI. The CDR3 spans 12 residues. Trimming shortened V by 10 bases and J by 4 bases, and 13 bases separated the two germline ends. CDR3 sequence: CAIPDRSYGYTF. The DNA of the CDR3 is TGTGCCATACCCGACAGGTCCTATGGCTACACCTTC.

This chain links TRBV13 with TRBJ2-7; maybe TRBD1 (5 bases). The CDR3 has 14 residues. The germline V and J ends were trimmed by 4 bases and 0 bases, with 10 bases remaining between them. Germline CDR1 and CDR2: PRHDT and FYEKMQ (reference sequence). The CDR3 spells CASSSQVLSYEQYF. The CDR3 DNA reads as TGTGCCAGCAGCTCACAGGTACTCTCCTACGAGCAGTACTTC. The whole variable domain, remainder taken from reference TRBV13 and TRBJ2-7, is AAGVIQSPRHLIKEKRETATLKCYPIPRHDTVYWYQQGPGQDPQFLISFYEKMQSDKGSIPDRFSAQQFSDYHSELNMSSLELGDSALYFCASSSQVLSYEQYFGPGTRLTVT.

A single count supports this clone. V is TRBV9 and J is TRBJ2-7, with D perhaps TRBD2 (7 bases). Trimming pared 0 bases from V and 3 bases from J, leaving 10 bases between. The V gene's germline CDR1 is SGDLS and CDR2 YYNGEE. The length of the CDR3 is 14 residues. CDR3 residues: CASSVAGGGYEQYF. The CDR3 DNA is TGTGCCAGCAGCGTAGCGGGGGGCGGCTACGAGCAGTACTTC.

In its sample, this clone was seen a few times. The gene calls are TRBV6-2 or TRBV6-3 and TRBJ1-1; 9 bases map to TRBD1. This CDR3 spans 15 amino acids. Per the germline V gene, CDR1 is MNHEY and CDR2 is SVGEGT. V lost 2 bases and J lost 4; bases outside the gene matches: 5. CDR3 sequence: CASSYAGTGLTEAFF. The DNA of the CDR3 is TGTGCCAGCAGTTACGCCGGGACAGGGCTCACTGAAGCTTTCTTT.

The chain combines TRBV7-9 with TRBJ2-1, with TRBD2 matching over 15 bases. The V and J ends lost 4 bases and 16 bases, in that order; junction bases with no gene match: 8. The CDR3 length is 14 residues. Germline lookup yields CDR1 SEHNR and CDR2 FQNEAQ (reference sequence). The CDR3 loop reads CASSSPGLAGGGFF. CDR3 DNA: TGTGCCAGCAGCTCTCCGGGACTAGCGGGGGGCGGATTCTTC.

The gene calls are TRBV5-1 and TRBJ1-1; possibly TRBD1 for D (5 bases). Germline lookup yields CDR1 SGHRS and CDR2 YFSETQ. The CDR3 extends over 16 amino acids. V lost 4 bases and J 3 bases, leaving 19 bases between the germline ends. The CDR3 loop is CASSHHLGRWDTEAFF. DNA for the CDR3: TGCGCCAGCAGCCATCATCTGGGACGTTGGGACACTGAAGCTTTCTTT. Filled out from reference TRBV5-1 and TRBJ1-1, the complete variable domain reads KAGVTQTPRYLIKTRGQQVTLSCSPISGHRSVSWYQQTPGQGLQFLFEYFSETQRNKGNFPGRFSGRQFSNSRSEMNVSTLELGDSALYLCASSHHLGRWDTEAFFGQGTRLTVV.